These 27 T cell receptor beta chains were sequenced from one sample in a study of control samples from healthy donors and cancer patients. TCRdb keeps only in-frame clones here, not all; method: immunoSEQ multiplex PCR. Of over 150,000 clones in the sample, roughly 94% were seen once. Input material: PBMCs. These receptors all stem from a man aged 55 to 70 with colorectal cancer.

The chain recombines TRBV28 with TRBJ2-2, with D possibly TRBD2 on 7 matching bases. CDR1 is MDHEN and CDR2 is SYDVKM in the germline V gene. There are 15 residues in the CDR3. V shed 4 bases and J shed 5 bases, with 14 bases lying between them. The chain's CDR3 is CASSSNGGQTGELFF. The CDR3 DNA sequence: TGTGCCAGCAGTTCAAACGGGGGGCAAACCGGGGAGCTGTTTTTT.

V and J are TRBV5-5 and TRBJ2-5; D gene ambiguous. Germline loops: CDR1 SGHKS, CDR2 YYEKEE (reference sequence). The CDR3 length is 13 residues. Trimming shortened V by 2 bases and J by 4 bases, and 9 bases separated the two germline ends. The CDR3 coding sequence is TGTGCCAGCAGCTTTGGGCCCGGAGAGACCCAGTACTTC. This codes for CASSFGPGETQYF.

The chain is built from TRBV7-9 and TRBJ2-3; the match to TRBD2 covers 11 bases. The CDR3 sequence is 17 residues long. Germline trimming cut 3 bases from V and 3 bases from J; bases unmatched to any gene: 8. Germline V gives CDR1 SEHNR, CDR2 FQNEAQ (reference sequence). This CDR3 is CASSFPFPSGGTDTQYF. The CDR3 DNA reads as TGTGCCAGCAGCTTCCCCTTCCCTAGCGGGGGGACAGATACGCAGTATTTT.

The CDR3 loop reads CASHAGLAAGELFF. The CDR3 nucleotides read TGCGCCAGCCACGCCGGACTAGCAGCCGGGGAGCTGTTTTTT. This chain links TRBV5-1 with TRBJ2-2; 8 positions agree with TRBD2. CDR3 length equals 14 residues. Germline loops: CDR1 SGHRS, CDR2 YFSETQ. V gave up 7 bases and J gave up 6 bases; unmatched junction bases: 8.

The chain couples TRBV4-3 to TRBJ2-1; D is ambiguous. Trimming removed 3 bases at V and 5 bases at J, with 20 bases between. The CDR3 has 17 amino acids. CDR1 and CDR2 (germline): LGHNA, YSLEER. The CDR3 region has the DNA TGCGCCAGCAGCCAGCGACCACCCGGAACGGGTAACAATGAGCAGTTCTTC. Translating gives CASSQRPPGTGNNEQFF.

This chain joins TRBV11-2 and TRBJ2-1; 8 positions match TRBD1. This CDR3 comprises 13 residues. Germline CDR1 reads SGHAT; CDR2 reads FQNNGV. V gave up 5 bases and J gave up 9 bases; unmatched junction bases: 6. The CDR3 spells CASSNQGAGEQFF. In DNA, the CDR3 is TGTGCCAGCAGCAACCAGGGGGCCGGTGAGCAGTTCTTC.

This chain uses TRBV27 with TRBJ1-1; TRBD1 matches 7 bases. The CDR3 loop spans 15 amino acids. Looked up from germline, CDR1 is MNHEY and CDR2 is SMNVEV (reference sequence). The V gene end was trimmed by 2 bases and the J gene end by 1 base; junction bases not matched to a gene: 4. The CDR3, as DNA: TGTGCCAGCAGTTTAAACAGGGGAGGGAACACTGAAGCTTTCTTT. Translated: CASSLNRGGNTEAFF.

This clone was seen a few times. The CDR3 loop is CASRPRTGAAETQYF. The CDR3 DNA reads TGCGCCAGCAGACCAAGGACAGGGGCGGCAGAGACCCAGTACTTC. The gene calls are TRBV5-1 and TRBJ2-5, with TRBD1 matching 9 bases. The germline CDR1 and CDR2 sequences are SGHRS and YFSETQ. The length of the CDR3 is 15 residues. The V segment lost 5 bases and the J segment 4 bases; nucleotides outside the gene matches: 9.

The CDR3 DNA sequence: TGTGCCAGCAGCGTAGATTACAAGTTAACCGGCTACACCTTC. Translation gives CASSVDYKLTGYTF. The chain couples TRBV9 to TRBJ1-2; D unclear. Between the trimmed V and J ends, which lost 0 bases and 8 bases, there was a span of 14 bases. The germline gives CDR1 SGDLS, CDR2 YYNGEE. CDR3 size: 14 residues.

The chain's CDR3 is CASSLGPVLGGTGELFF. The CDR3 DNA reads as TGTGCCAGCAGCTTAGGCCCTGTGTTGGGGGGCACCGGGGAGCTGTTTTTT. This chain uses TRBV7-7 with TRBJ2-2, with a tentative D call TRBD2 (6 bases). The length of the CDR3 is 17 residues. V gave up 1 base and J gave up 4 bases, with 16 bases separating them. Germline-derived CDR1 and CDR2 are SSHAT and FNYEAQ (reference sequence).

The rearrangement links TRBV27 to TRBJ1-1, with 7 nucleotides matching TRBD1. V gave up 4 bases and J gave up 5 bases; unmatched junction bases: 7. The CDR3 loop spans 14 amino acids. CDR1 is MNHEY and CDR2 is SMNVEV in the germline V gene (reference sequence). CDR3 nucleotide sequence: TGTGCCAGCAGTTCGGATACAGGGGTTACTGAAGCTTTCTTT. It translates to CASSSDTGVTEAFF.

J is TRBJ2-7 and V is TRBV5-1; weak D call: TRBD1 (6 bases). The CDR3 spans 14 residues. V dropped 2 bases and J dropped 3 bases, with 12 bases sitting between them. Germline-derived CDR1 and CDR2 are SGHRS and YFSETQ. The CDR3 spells CASSLTDSSYEQYF. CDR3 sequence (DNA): TGCGCCAGCAGCTTAACGGACAGTAGCTACGAGCAGTACTTC.

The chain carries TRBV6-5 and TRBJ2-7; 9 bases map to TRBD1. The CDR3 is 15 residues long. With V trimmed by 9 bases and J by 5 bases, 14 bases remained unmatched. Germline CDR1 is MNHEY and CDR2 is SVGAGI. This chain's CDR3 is CASPPGGQGKDEQYF. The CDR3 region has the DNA TGTGCCAGTCCCCCCGGGGGACAGGGTAAGGACGAGCAGTACTTC.

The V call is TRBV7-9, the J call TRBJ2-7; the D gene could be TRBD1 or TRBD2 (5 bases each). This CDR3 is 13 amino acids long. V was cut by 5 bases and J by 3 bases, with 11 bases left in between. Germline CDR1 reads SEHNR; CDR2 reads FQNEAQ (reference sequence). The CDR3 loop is CASSTGTDYEQYF. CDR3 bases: TGTGCCAGCAGCACCGGGACGGACTACGAGCAGTACTTC.

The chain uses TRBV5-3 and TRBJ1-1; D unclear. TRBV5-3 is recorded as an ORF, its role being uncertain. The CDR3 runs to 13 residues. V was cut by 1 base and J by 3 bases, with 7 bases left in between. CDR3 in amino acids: CARSLTRDTEAFF. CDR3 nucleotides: TGTGCCAGAAGCTTGACTAGGGACACTGAAGCTTTCTTT.

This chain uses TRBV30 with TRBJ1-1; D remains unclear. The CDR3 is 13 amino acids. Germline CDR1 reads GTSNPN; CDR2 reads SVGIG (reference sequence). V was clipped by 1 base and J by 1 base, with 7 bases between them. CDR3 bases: TGTGCCTGGAGTGACTCCTGGAACACTGAAGCTTTCTTT. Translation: CAWSDSWNTEAFF.

The CDR3 loop reads CASSATGAGTEAFF. As DNA, the CDR3 is TGTGCCAGTAGTGCAACAGGGGCGGGGACTGAAGCTTTCTTT. The gene calls are TRBV19 and TRBJ1-1; 7 bases line up with TRBD1. After removal of 5 bases from V and 5 bases from J, the junction contained 8 bases not matched to a gene. Germline values: CDR1 LNHDA, CDR2 SQIVND (reference sequence). The CDR3 extends over 14 amino acids.

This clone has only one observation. The CDR3 DNA reads as TGTGCCAGCAGCTTAGGGCGGCAAGAGACCCAGTACTTC. It encodes CASSLGRQETQYF. V and J are TRBV7-6 and TRBJ2-5; D gene uncertain. CDR1 and CDR2 (germline): SGHVS, FNYEAQ. Deletions cut 1 base from V and 2 bases from J, with 5 bases between. The length of the CDR3 is 13 residues.

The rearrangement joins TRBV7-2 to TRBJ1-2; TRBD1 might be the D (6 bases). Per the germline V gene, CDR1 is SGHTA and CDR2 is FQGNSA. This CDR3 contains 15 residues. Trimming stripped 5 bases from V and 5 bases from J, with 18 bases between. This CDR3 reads CASSPAAGGGYGYTF. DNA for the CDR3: TGTGCCAGCAGCCCCGCGGCGGGGGGCGGATATGGCTACACCTTC.

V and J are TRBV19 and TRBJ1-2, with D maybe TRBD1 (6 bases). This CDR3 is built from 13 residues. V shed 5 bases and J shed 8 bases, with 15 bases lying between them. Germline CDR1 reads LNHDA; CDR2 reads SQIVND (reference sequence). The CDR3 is CASSLRGARGYTF. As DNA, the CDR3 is TGTGCCAGTAGTTTAAGGGGGGCGAGGGGCTACACCTTC. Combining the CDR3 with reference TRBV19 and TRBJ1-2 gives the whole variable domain DGGITQSPKYLFRKEGQNVTLSCEQNLNHDAMYWYRQDPGQGLRLIYYSQIVNDFQKGDIAEGYSVSREKKESFPLTVTSAQKNPTAFYLCASSLRGARGYTFGSGTRLTVV.

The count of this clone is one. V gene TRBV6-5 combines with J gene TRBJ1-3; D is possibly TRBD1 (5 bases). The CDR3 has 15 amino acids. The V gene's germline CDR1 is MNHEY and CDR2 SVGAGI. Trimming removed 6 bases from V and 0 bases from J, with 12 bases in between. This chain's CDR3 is CASRPGEGSGNTIYF. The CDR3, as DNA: TGTGCCAGCAGACCGGGGGAGGGCTCTGGAAACACCATATATTTT.

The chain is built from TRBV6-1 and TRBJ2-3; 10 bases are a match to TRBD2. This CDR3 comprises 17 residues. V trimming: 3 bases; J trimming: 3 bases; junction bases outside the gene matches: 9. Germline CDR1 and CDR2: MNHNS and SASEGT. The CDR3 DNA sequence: TGTGCCAGCAGTGAGGTACTAGCGGGGTTAAGTACAGATACGCAGTATTTT. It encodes CASSEVLAGLSTDTQYF.

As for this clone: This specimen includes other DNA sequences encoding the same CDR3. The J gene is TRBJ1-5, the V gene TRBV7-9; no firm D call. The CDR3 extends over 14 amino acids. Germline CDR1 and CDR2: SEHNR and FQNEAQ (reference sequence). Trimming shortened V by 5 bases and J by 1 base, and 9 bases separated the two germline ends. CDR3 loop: CASSAGQSNQPQHF. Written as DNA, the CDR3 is TGTGCCAGCAGCGCCGGGCAGAGCAATCAGCCCCAGCATTTT.

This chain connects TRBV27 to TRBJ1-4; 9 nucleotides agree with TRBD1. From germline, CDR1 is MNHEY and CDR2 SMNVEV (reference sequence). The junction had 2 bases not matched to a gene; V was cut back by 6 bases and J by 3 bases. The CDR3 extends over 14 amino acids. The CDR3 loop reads CASRRQGANEKLFF. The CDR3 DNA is TGTGCCAGCAGACGACAGGGGGCTAATGAAAAACTGTTTTTT.

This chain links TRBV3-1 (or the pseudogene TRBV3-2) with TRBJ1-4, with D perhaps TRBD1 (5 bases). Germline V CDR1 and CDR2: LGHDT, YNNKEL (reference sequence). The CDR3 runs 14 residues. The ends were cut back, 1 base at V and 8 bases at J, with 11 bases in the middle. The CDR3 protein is CASSQGTIAEKLFF. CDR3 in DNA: TGTGCCAGCAGCCAAGGGACAATTGCGGAAAAACTGTTTTTT.

In nucleotides, the CDR3 is TGTGCCAGCAGCTTAGGTGGCAGGCCCTACTCTGGGGCCAACGTCCTGACTTTC. It encodes CASSLGGRPYSGANVLTF. The V and J genes are TRBV7-8 and TRBJ2-6; no definite D call. The germline CDR1 and CDR2 sequences are SGHVS and FQNEAQ. The CDR3 contains 18 residues. V lost 1 base and J lost 0, with 13 bases in between.

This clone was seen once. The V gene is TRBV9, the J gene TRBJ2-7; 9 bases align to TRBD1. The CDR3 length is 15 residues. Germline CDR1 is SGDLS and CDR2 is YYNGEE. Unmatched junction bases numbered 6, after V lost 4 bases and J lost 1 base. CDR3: CASSPTGGRSYEQYF. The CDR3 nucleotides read TGTGCCAGCAGCCCGACAGGGGGGAGGTCCTACGAGCAGTACTTC. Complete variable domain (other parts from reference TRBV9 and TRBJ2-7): DSGVTQTPKHLITATGQRVTLRCSPRSGDLSVYWYQQSLDQGLQFLIQYYNGEERAKGNILERFSAQQFPDLHSELNLSSLELGDSALYFCASSPTGGRSYEQYFGPGTRLTVT.